The T cell receptor beta chain under discussion was sequenced for a study of Graves' ophthalmopathy and Graves' hyperthyroidism. Broader study findings: In predicting ophthalmopathy progression, the model reached approximately 71% sensitivity and under 85% specificity. The majority of expanded thyroid clonotypes above 0.001 frequency also occurred in blood.

A note on this clonotype: The antigen is undetermined.

The CDR3 is 18 residues long. V lost 5 bases and J lost 2; bases outside the gene matches: 10. Germline CDR1 and CDR2: MNHEY and SVGEGT. RNA served as the template for amplifying TCR beta CDR3 regions. An initial RT-PCR round employing HTBI primers preceded a second-round multiplex PCR. TCRdb reprocessed the multiplex PCR reads with MiXCR, giving one entry per CDR3 protein. The data hold over 150,000 distinct CDR3 sequences, with 37% observed a single time. This clonotype was sampled from a woman aged 40 to 55 with Graves' ophthalmopathy. The sample consisted of peripheral blood. This sequence joins TRBV6-2 or TRBV6-3 and TRBJ1-5; 12 positions agree with TRBD1. The CDR3 nucleotides read TGTGCCAGCAGTCCCACATCCGGGACAGGGGGCCGCAATCAGCCCCAGCATTTT. Translation gives CASSPTSGTGGRNQPQHF.